The 8 T cell receptor beta chains listed next were all sequenced from one sample in a study of CD8 T cells in ankylosing spondylitis (dated by TCRdb to the late 2010s). Receptor amplification or capture employed 5' RACE. Sequencing was carried out with an Illumina HiSeq 2500. Clones were called with MiXCR by TCRdb after fastp trimmed the public reads at Q25, and only in-frame beta chains were retained. Identical CDR3 proteins give one entry, which carries the most common genes and DNA. In this sample the table shows around 150,000 distinct CDR3 sequences, roughly 44% of which occur a single time. The ten biggest clones cover around 15% of the sample. The sample comprised synovial fluid, either unsorted or a sorted T cell fraction (not recorded which). These receptors all stem from a male donor with ankylosing spondylitis.

The chain has TRBV3-1 and TRBJ1-6; D uncertain. V gave up 1 base and J gave up 0 bases, with 4 bases separating them. The CDR3 loop spans 15 amino acids. CDR1 is LGHDT and CDR2 is YNNKEL in the germline V gene (reference sequence). CDR3: CASSQADSYNSPLHF. In DNA form, the CDR3 reads TGTGCCAGCAGCCAAGCCGACTCCTATAATTCACCCCTCCACTTT.

V and J are TRBV7-2 and TRBJ2-1, with D hard to call. The CDR3 extends over 16 amino acids. The V gene lost 6 bases and the J gene lost 5 bases, with 20 bases spanning the gap. Germline lookup yields CDR1 SGHTA and CDR2 FQGNSA. The CDR3 reads CASSPDWFRVNNEQFF. The DNA of the CDR3 is TGTGCCAGCAGTCCCGACTGGTTTCGGGTGAACAATGAGCAGTTCTTC.

V and J are TRBV20-1 and TRBJ1-1; D may be TRBD1 (6 bases). The CDR3 has 17 residues. Germline V gene data show CDR1 as DFQATT and CDR2 as SNEGSKA (reference sequence). Deletions cut 1 base from V and 2 bases from J, with 20 bases between. DNA of the CDR3: TGCAGTGCTAGAGCTAGTGGCCCGGACAGCTTAAACACTGAAGCTTTCTTT. This codes for CSARASGPDSLNTEAFF.

V usage is TRBV4-1 and J usage is TRBJ2-1; 7 bases map to TRBD2. The germline gives CDR1 MGHRA, CDR2 YSYEKL. J gave up 7 bases and V 2 bases, and 5 bases lay outside the gene matches. The CDR3 covers 14 residues. The CDR3 spells CASSQWGRANEQFF. The CDR3 bases are TGCGCCAGCAGCCAATGGGGGAGGGCGAATGAGCAGTTCTTC.

V gene TRBV6-1 combines with J gene TRBJ2-7; a possible D gene is TRBD2 (5 bases). Looked up from germline, CDR1 is MNHNS and CDR2 is SASEGT. The length of the CDR3 is 11 residues. V was shortened by 3 bases and J by 6 bases, with 6 bases between the two germline ends. The DNA of the CDR3 is TGTGCCAGCAGTGAGACTATCGAGCAGTACTTC. It encodes CASSETIEQYF.

The chain recombines TRBV9 with TRBJ2-1; perhaps TRBD1 as D (6 bases). The V end lost 3 bases, the J end lost 12 bases, and 19 bases lay between the germline ends. The CDR3 is made up of 14 amino acids. Germline assignment: CDR1 SGDLS and CDR2 YYNGEE. In nucleotides, the CDR3 is TGTGCCAGCAGCGCGGACAGCCTAGTAGGGGGGCAGTTCTTC. It specifies CASSADSLVGGQFF.

In its sample, this clonotype was seen a few times. The genes are TRBV29-1 and TRBJ2-7, with unresolved D. The CDR3 runs to 14 residues. Trimming left V 0 bases short and J 0 bases short, with 9 bases between. Germline V gene sequence: CDR1 SQVTM, CDR2 ANQGSEA. This CDR3 is CSVEDGQPSYEQYF. DNA of the CDR3: TGCAGCGTTGAAGATGGGCAGCCCTCCTACGAGCAGTACTTC.

The genes are TRBV28 and TRBJ1-5; D is unclear. Trimming shortened V by 2 bases and J by 3 bases, and 8 bases separated the two germline ends. This CDR3 region has 14 residues. Germline lookup yields CDR1 MDHEN and CDR2 SYDVKM. The CDR3 nucleotides are TGTGCCAGCAGTTTAGTTAGGGCCAATCAGCCCCAGCATTTT. Protein product: CASSLVRANQPQHF. Together with reference TRBV28 and TRBJ1-5, the CDR3 gives the full variable domain: DVKVTQSSRYLVKRTGEKVFLECVQDMDHENMFWYRQDPGLGLRLIYFSYDVKMKEKGDIPEGYSVSREKKERFSLILESASTNQTSMYLCASSLVRANQPQHFGDGTRLSIL.